There are many counts of the clone carrying this T cell receptor (beta chain). The antigen is unknown. The data were obtained in a study of neurological immune-mediated disorders. Study-wide points: A possible signature was seen in one related-CDR3 cluster, into which phylogenetic grouping placed the repertoires of 18 of 34 multiple sclerosis patients. HTLV-1-associated myelopathy had the most TCR clonal expansion, while multiple sclerosis had the least, a level that fell below healthy controls.

CDR3 length: 14 residues. The junction had 3 bases not matched to a gene; V was cut back by 3 bases and J by 1 base. CDR1 is SGHVS and CDR2 is FNYEAQ in the germline V gene. cDNA was made by 5'RACE with 10-nucleotide random UMIs. Via MiXCR, TCRdb re-called the 5' RACE reads, giving one row per CDR3 protein. The sample consists of tens of thousands of distinct CDR3 sequences, 3% to 4% of them appearing once. This TCR came from a man aged 35-49 years with multiple sclerosis. The chain links TRBV7-6 to TRBJ2-7; 7 bases are shared with TRBD1. Sequencing was done on a sample of PBMCs. The chain's CDR3 is CASSLGDRSYEQYF. CDR3 sequence (DNA): TGTGCCAGCAGCTTGGGGGACAGATCCTACGAGCAGTACTTC. The variable domain in full, with the rest retrieved from reference TRBV7-6 and TRBJ2-7, is GAGVSQSPRYKVTKRGQDVALRCDPISGHVSLYWYRQALGQGPEFLTYFNYEAQQDKSGLPNDRFSAERPEGSISTLTIQRTEQRDSAMYRCASSLGDRSYEQYFGPGTRLTVT.